A selection of T cell receptor beta chains follows, all from one sample in a study of cytomegalovirus exposure and HLA in healthy donors. Method: immunoSEQ multiplex PCR; TCRdb's copy keeps in-frame clones and lacks some. This repertoire shows 150,000 to 200,000 clones, roughly 80% found once; its top ten account for about 1.3%. The sequenced sample consisted of PBMCs. Source of these receptors: a man aged 25-45 years in good health and CMV-seronegative. The CDR3 runs from the conserved cysteine through the conserved F or W.

TRBV9 | CASSVGQGTASYNEQFF
TRBV13 | CASSLAGGTLYGYTF
TRBV5-1 | CASAAGQFVEQYF
TRBV9 | CASSVGQGATETQYF
TRBV6-6 | CASSSGVVGFGNEQFF
TRBV18 | CASSPGTVPQPQHF
TRBV5-4 | CASSLDRGNQPQHF
TRBV30 | CAWSVGLLQETQYF
TRBV11-2 | CASSPVGTAYGYTF
TRBV30 | CAWDSSGRQETQYF
TRBV7-2 | CASSVSDRSHEKLFF
TRBV5-6 | CASSPEDRALYNEQFF
TRBV5-4 | CASSPRPTGGNTIYF
TRBV27 | CASSPSGVTYNEQFF
TRBV14 | CASSPSLRPVNEQFF
TRBV28 | CASKVDAGNTIYF
TRBV6-5 | CASKSGGGSEQYF
TRBV4-2 | CASSQDGGGAGNQPQHF
TRBV11-1 | CASSETGAIGETQYF
TRBV19 | CASQRGGGRYEQYF
TRBV30 | CAWRQSSGNTIYF
TRBV7-6 | CASSRSNEQFF
TRBV30 | CAWTPGGTGDQPQHF